Listed below are T cell receptor beta chains from one sample, sequenced in a study of blood T cell repertoires in COVID-19. Data came from immunoSEQ multiplex PCR; TCRdb stores just in-frame clones and leaves some out. The sample contains more than 95,000 clones, over 65% of which appear only once. Specimen: peripheral blood. Receptor source: a man in his fifties or sixties with acute or convalescent COVID-19. The CDR3 runs from the conserved cysteine through the conserved F or W. Each record gives: clone size, D gene, V gene, J gene, CDR3 DNA, CDR3 protein. A D gene is named only where the DNA matches it firmly. Clone size, where shown, is once, few, many, or a class for clones that have expanded.

-,TRBD2,TRBV29-1,TRBJ2-5,TGCAGCGTTGGCGGGAGCCAAGAGACCCAGTACTTC,CSVGGSQETQYF
many,TRBD2,TRBV4-3,TRBJ2-1,TGCGCCAGCAGCCAAGATGGACTAGCGGGTGGCAATGAGCAGTTCTTC,CASSQDGLAGGNEQFF
-,-,TRBV7-8,TRBJ2-1,TGTGCCAGCAGCTCCTACGGACAGCTCAATGAGCAGTTCTTC,CASSSYGQLNEQFF
-,TRBD1,TRBV3-1/TRBV3-2,TRBJ1-2,TGTGCCAGCAGCCAGGCCGGGACAGGAGTCTATGGCTACACCTTC,CASSQAGTGVYGYTF
-,-,TRBV11-3,TRBJ2-2,TGTGCCAGCAGCTTAATTTATGGGAGCGGGGAGCTGTTTTTT,CASSLIYGSGELFF
-,TRBD2,TRBV7-9,TRBJ2-1,TGTGCCAGCAGCTCGAGCGGGAGGAACGGCAATGAGCAGTTCTTC,CASSSSGRNGNEQFF
few,-,TRBV11-2,TRBJ1-6,TGTGCCAGCAGCCCCCACACAGTGGCGTCACCCCTCCACTTT,CASSPHTVASPLHF
-,-,TRBV6-5,TRBJ1-2,TGTGCCAGCACCATAGGGACAACTACGTATGGCTACACCTTC,CASTIGTTTYGYTF
once,TRBD1,TRBV5-4,TRBJ1-4,TGTGCCAGCAGCCTACAGGGGGCTGGTGAAAAACTGTTTTTT,CASSLQGAGEKLFF
-,TRBD1,TRBV28,TRBJ1-2,TGTGCCAGCAGGACACCGGGACAGGGTGGGGACTATGGCTACACCTTC,CASRTPGQGGDYGYTF
-,-,TRBV29-1,TRBJ2-1,TGCAGCGTTCGTAGGACTGCCTCCCCCGCGGATGAGCAGTTCTTC,CSVRRTASPADEQFF
few,-,TRBV5-8,TRBJ2-3,TGTGCCAGCATCCACACGGGGGGCACAGATACGCAGTATTTT,CASIHTGGTDTQYF
-,-,TRBV5-1,TRBJ1-1,TGCGCCAGCAGCCAACAGGGTACGAACACTGAAGCTTTCTTT,CASSQQGTNTEAFF
-,TRBD2,TRBV5-1,TRBJ2-6,TGCGCCAGCAGCCCGGGGAGGGGTCCATCTGGGGCCAACGTCCTGACTTTC,CASSPGRGPSGANVLTF
-,TRBD1,TRBV19,TRBJ2-6,TGTGCCAGTAGTATAGTTGCGACAGGGGATTTCGCTGGGGCCAACGTCCTGACTTTC,CASSIVATGDFAGANVLTF
-,-,TRBV5-4,TRBJ2-1,TGTGCCAGCAGCTTGGGTGGCTCCCAGTTCTTC,CASSLGGSQFF
few,TRBD1,TRBV14,TRBJ1-1,TGTGCCAGCAGCTTAGCGCACAGGGGAGAAGGTCGACGAACTGAAGCTTTCTTT,CASSLAHRGEGRRTEAFF
-,TRBD1,TRBV25-1,TRBJ1-4,TGTGCCAGCAGTGAAGTTAGGGTAAACAGGGGGAGCGAAAAACTGTTTTTT,CASSEVRVNRGSEKLFF
few,-,TRBV5-1,TRBJ2-1,TGCGCCAGCAGTTTCACCCCCCCTAGTGGTCACAATGAGCAGTTCTTC,CASSFTPPSGHNEQFF
once,-,TRBV6-1,TRBJ1-1,TGTGCCAGCAGTGAAACACAGGCCCGTGGGTTGGGGAACTTT,CASSETQARGLGNF
-,-,TRBV6-4,TRBJ2-3,TGTGCCAGCAGCGCCGGGACTAGCACAGATACGCAGTATTTT,CASSAGTSTDTQYF
-,TRBD1,TRBV7-9,TRBJ1-4,TGTGCCAGCAGCTTCCCTGGACAGGAGGGTGAAAAACTGTTTTTT,CASSFPGQEGEKLFF
-,-,TRBV18,TRBJ2-1,TGTGCCAGCTCACCACCGTCCAGGGATAGTGAGCAGTTCTTC,CASSPPSRDSEQFF
-,TRBD2,TRBV28,TRBJ2-5,TGTGCCAGCAGACCTAGCGGGAGGGCCGATGTAGAGACCCAGTACTTC,CASRPSGRADVETQYF
-,TRBD2,TRBV7-8,TRBJ2-1,TGTGCCAGCAGCTTAGTAGGGGAGGGCAATGAGCAGTTCTTC,CASSLVGEGNEQFF
-,-,TRBV3-1/TRBV3-2,TRBJ2-1,TGTGCCAGCAGCCAAGATCGGTCCCACCCTAAATACAATGAGCAGTTCTTC,CASSQDRSHPKYNEQFF
-,TRBD2,TRBV4-3,TRBJ2-2,TGCGCCAGCGGCGACCTAGCGGGATATCCCGGGGAGCTGTTTTTT,CASGDLAGYPGELFF
once,-,TRBV29-1,TRBJ1-4,TGCAGCGTTGGACGGGGGGCCGATGAAAAACTGTTTTTT,CSVGRGADEKLFF
-,TRBD1,TRBV30,TRBJ1-3,TGTGCCTGGACGCGGGACAGGGACTCTGGAAACACCATATATTTT,CAWTRDRDSGNTIYF
-,TRBD1,TRBV7-2,TRBJ1-2,TGTGCCAGCAGCCTGACGGGACAGGGCGGGTATGGCTACACCTTC,CASSLTGQGGYGYTF
-,TRBD1,TRBV19,TRBJ1-4,TGTGCCAGTAGGTCTCAGGGAAGCGCGGGACAGCGAGAAAAACTGTTTTTT,CASRSQGSAGQREKLFF
-,TRBD2,TRBV5-1,TRBJ2-1,TGCGCCAGCAGCTCCCGACTAGCGGACGAGCAGTTCTTC,CASSSRLADEQFF
-,TRBD1,TRBV11-3,TRBJ2-5,TGTGCCAGCAGATCGATTCGGCCGGGACAGGGGCACCACCGGGCCCAGTACTTC,CASRSIRPGQGHHRAQYF
-,-,TRBV5-6,TRBJ1-1,TGTGCCAGCAGCTGGACAGCTGATGAAGCTTTCTTT,CASSWTADEAFF
-,-,TRBV30,TRBJ1-6,TGTGCCTGGAGTGGCGGGGGCCGCAGGTCACCCCTCCACTTT,CAWSGGGRRSPLHF
few,TRBD1,TRBV11-2,TRBJ1-4,TGTGCCAGCAGCTTAACTCCCCAGGGGGTGGAAAAACTGTTTTTT,CASSLTPQGVEKLFF
-,-,TRBV2,TRBJ2-3,TGTGCCAGCAGTGGACAGTATCTAGATACGCAGTATTTT,CASSGQYLDTQYF
-,-,TRBV9,TRBJ2-2,TGTGCCAGCAGCGTAGGCCTAGCCGAGAACACCGGGGAGCTGTTTTTT,CASSVGLAENTGELFF
-,-,TRBV5-4,TRBJ2-3,TGTGCCAGCAAACCGGGGGGCACAGATACGCAGTATTTT,CASKPGGTDTQYF
-,-,TRBV29-1,TRBJ1-6,TGCAGCGTTGAAGATGCTGAGGGTACCCTCCACTTT,CSVEDAEGTLHF
once,-,TRBV6-5,TRBJ2-2,TGTGCCAGCAGAATAGCGGCGAACACCGGGGAGCTGTTTTTT,CASRIAANTGELFF
-,-,TRBV15,TRBJ1-5,TGTGCCACCAGCAGAGGTGTGGGCGGAGGACCCCAGCATTTT,CATSRGVGGGPQHF
once,TRBD1,TRBV27,TRBJ1-4,TGTGCCAGCAGTCTACAGGGGGCTAATGAAAAACTGTTTTTT,CASSLQGANEKLFF
once,-,TRBV5-1,TRBJ1-2,TGCGCCAGCAGCCCCGAGCCAGGACTCTTCTATGGCTACACCTTC,CASSPEPGLFYGYTF
-,TRBD1,TRBV6-2/TRBV6-3,TRBJ1-5,TGTGCCAGCAGTCAGAGGACAGGAGTAGTTGATCAGCCCCAGCATTTT,CASSQRTGVVDQPQHF
-,-,TRBV10-2,TRBJ1-2,TGCGCCAGCAGTGAGTCGAGTGGGGCAGGCTATGGCTACACCTTC,CASSESSGAGYGYTF
few,-,TRBV11-2,TRBJ1-5,TGTGCCAGCAGCTTAGTTCAGGGGCATCAGCCCCAGCATTTT,CASSLVQGHQPQHF
-,-,TRBV6-5,TRBJ1-5,TGTGCCAGCGAAGACAGCCGCAATCAGCCCCAGCATTTT,CASEDSRNQPQHF
many,-,TRBV5-1,TRBJ2-7,TGCGCCAGCAGATTACAGAACCTCATCTCCTACGAGCAGTACTTC,CASRLQNLISYEQYF
-,TRBD1,TRBV5-1,TRBJ2-3,TGCGCCAGCAGCTTGGAAATGACAGGGAGCACAGATACGCAGTATTTT,CASSLEMTGSTDTQYF
-,TRBD2,TRBV5-1,TRBJ2-2,TGCGCCAGCAGCACCCTAGCGGCAAACACCGGGGAGCTGTTTTTT,CASSTLAANTGELFF